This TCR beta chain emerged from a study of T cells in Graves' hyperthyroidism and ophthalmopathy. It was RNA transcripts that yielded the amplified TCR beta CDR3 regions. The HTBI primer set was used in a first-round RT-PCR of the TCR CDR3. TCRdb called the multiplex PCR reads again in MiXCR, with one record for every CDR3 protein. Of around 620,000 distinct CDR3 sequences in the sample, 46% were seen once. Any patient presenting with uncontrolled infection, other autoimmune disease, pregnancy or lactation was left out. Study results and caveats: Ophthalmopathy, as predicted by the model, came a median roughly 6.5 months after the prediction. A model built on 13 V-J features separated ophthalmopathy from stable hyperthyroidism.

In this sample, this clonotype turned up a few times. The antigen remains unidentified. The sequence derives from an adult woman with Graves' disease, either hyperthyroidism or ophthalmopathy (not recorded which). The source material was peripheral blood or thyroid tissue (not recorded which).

This CDR3 is CASSLELYGYTF. DNA of the CDR3: TGTGCCAGCAGTTTAGAGCTCTATGGCTACACCTTC. The chain is built from TRBV28 and TRBJ1-2, with D unclear. The V and J ends lost 2 bases and 4 bases respectively, with 5 bases between them. CDR1 and CDR2 from the germline V gene are MDHEN and SYDVKM. The CDR3 is made up of 12 amino acids.